Listed here are 32 T cell receptor beta chains from one sample, sequenced in a study of read filtering for tumor transcriptome and immune sequencing. From roughly 400 ng of RNA, a library with molecular barcoded alpha/delta and beta/gamma adaptors was made. TCRdb redid the calling of the reads with MiXCR, one entry per CDR3 protein. In the table there are 40,000 or so distinct CDR3 sequences, 12% to 15% of which are singletons. Material for sequencing was a population of CD138-negative cells sorted from bone marrow. The receptors were gathered from a donor aged 40 or over with multiple myeloma.

Note on this clonotype: A much larger clone is a single base away; this may be a read error. Here the CDR3 omits its conserved ending phenylalanine or tryptophan, so a read error is the likely source. This chain uses TRBV5-6 with TRBJ2-3; maybe TRBD2 (6 bases). Trimming removed 5 bases at V and 2 bases at J, with 15 bases between. Germline lookup yields CDR1 SGHDT and CDR2 YYEEEE. The CDR3 has 15 amino acids. CDR3 bases: TGTGCCAGCAGGATCCTGGGGAGGTACACAGATACGCAGTATTCT. Amino acid sequence: CASRILGRYTDTQYS.

Comment on this clonotype: A read error is the likely source, as a far larger clone sits one nucleotide away. Here the CDR3 DNA reads TGTGCCAGCAGGACCGGGGTCATTGGGTTCAATGAGCAGTTCTTC. It yields the protein CASRTGVIGFNEQFF. The V and J genes are TRBV6-5 and TRBJ2-1; D perhaps matches TRBD2 (5 bases). V was clipped by 6 bases and J by 6 bases, with 18 bases between them. Germline loops: CDR1 MNHEY, CDR2 SVGAGI. CDR3 length equals 15 residues.

As regards this clonotype: This likely came from a read error, as a far larger clone is one base away. The chain uses TRBV6-2 or TRBV6-3 and TRBJ1-2; no clear D gene. Germline assignment: CDR1 MNHEY and CDR2 SVGEGT. CDR3 length: 11 amino acids. V dropped 8 bases and J dropped 8 bases, with 12 bases sitting between them. The DNA of the CDR3 is TGTGCCAGCGACCCGGGAGGGGGCTACACCTTC. Translating it yields CASDPGGGYTF.

This clonotype was counted at least ten times. This sequence joins TRBV7-9 and TRBJ1-1; TRBD1 matches 7 bases. The germline CDR1 and CDR2 sequences are SEHNR and FQNEAQ (reference sequence). V dropped 2 bases and J dropped 0; count of bases not matched to a gene: 6. CDR3 length: 16 amino acids. The CDR3 reads CASSLLRGLVNTEAFF. As DNA, the CDR3 is TGTGCCAGCAGCTTACTAAGGGGGCTGGTGAACACTGAAGCTTTCTTT. Supplemented by reference TRBV7-9 and TRBJ1-1, the full variable domain reads DTGVSQNPRHKITKRGQNVTFRCDPISEHNRLYWYRQTLGQGPEFLTYFQNEAQLEKSRLLSDRFSAERPKGSFSTLEIQRTEQGDSAMYLCASSLLRGLVNTEAFFGQGTRLTVV.

This clonotype has ten or more counts. This chain connects TRBV5-4 to TRBJ2-3; 8 bases align to TRBD1. Germline-derived CDR1 and CDR2 are SGHNT and YYREEE (reference sequence). The trim removed 6 bases at V and 2 bases at J, leaving 8 bases unmatched. The CDR3 runs to 15 residues. This chain's CDR3 is CASTPRDRPTDTQYF. For the CDR3, the DNA is TGTGCCAGCACCCCAAGGGACAGGCCCACAGATACGCAGTATTTT.

This clonotype was picked up many times. The V call is TRBV2, the J call TRBJ2-1; D uncertain. This CDR3 is 13 amino acids long. V lost 7 bases and J 3 bases, leaving 10 bases between the germline ends. Germline V gene sequence: CDR1 SNHLY, CDR2 FYNNEI. The CDR3, as DNA: TGTGCCAGCACTTTCGAACACTACAATGAGCAGTTCTTC. Encoded protein: CASTFEHYNEQFF.

This clonotype was detected many times. The rearrangement links TRBV9 to TRBJ1-5; no reliable D call. With 1 base removed from V and 2 bases from J, the gap between germline ends came to 4 bases. The CDR3 is 13 residues long. Germline CDR1 SGDLS, CDR2 YYNGEE. CDR3: CASSVWGNQPQHF. The CDR3 nucleotides are TGTGCCAGCAGCGTATGGGGCAATCAGCCCCAGCATTTT.

The sample holds many counts of this clonotype. This rearrangement joins TRBV5-6 to TRBJ2-3; 14 positions agree with TRBD2. CDR1 is SGHDT and CDR2 is YYEEEE in the germline V gene. The CDR3 totals 15 residues. V lost 4 bases, J lost 11 bases, and 9 bases stayed unmatched. The CDR3 DNA reads TGTGCCAGCAGCCCGGGACTAGCGGGGGTGGGTCAGCAGTATTTT. Translation: CASSPGLAGVGQQYF.

This clonotype occurred many times. The gene calls are TRBV2 and TRBJ2-1, with D possibly matching TRBD1 (5 bases). The germline V and J ends were trimmed by 0 bases and 3 bases, with 9 bases remaining between them. This CDR3 is 15 amino acids long. The germline gives CDR1 SNHLY, CDR2 FYNNEI. Here the CDR3 reads CASSEAGVVYNEQFF. DNA for the CDR3: TGTGCCAGCAGTGAAGCAGGGGTCGTCTACAATGAGCAGTTCTTC.

On this clonotype itself: A far larger clone lies a single base away; this is likely a read error. The CDR3 coding sequence is TGTGCCAGCGGTCAAGGGGGTTCGGGCAATCAGCCCCAGCATTTT. Translation: CASGQGGSGNQPQHF. V is TRBV12-3 or TRBV12-4 and J is TRBJ1-5, with a tentative D call TRBD1 (6 bases). CDR3 length: 15 amino acids. Trimming shortened V by 8 bases and J by 2 bases, and 16 bases separated the two germline ends.

V and J are TRBV11-1 and TRBJ2-2; the D is unclear. Germline CDR1 is SGHAT and CDR2 is FQDESV (reference sequence). Trimming left V 1 base short and J 0 bases short, with 9 bases between. This CDR3 has 16 amino acids. In DNA form, the CDR3 reads TGTGCCAGCAGCTTAGGGGAAGGAACGAACACCGGGGAGCTGTTTTTT. Amino acid sequence: CASSLGEGTNTGELFF.

This clonotype was found many times. The chain couples TRBV6-1 to TRBJ2-2; D remains unclear. V was cut by 2 bases and J by 0 bases, with 19 bases left in between. The germline CDR1 and CDR2 sequences are MNHNS and SASEGT. The CDR3 is 19 amino acids. The CDR3 here is CASSETLVQAAANTGELFF. DNA of the CDR3: TGTGCCAGCAGTGAAACGTTGGTTCAGGCCGCCGCGAACACCGGGGAGCTGTTTTTT.

This clonotype was recorded at least ten times. The genes are TRBV10-3 and TRBJ1-1; TRBD1 aligns across 8 bases. Germline V gene data show CDR1 as ENHRY and CDR2 as SYGVKD. There are 16 residues in the CDR3. J was trimmed by 5 bases and V by 6 bases; bases with no gene match: 14. For the CDR3, the DNA is TGTGCCATCAGGCCCGACAGGGGATATGGGAGAACTGAAGCTTTCTTT. It yields the protein CAIRPDRGYGRTEAFF.

The table lists this clonotype with many counts. The V call is TRBV20-1, the J call TRBJ1-1; D is unresolved. Germline assignment: CDR1 DFQATT and CDR2 SNEGSKA (reference sequence). The CDR3 is 12 residues long. CDR3 sequence: CSSVTLWPEAFF. CDR3 nucleotide sequence: TGCAGCTCCGTCACGCTTTGGCCTGAAGCTTTCTTT.

The gene calls are TRBV30 and TRBJ2-7, with 9 positions matching TRBD1. With V trimmed by 4 bases and J by 3 bases, 4 bases remained unmatched. This CDR3 has 13 residues. The germline gives CDR1 GTSNPN, CDR2 SVGIG (reference sequence). The CDR3 DNA is TGTGCCTGGAAGTCGGACAGGGGCTACGAGCAGTACTTC. Residues: CAWKSDRGYEQYF.

In its sample, this clonotype was seen a few times. This chain connects TRBV24-1 to TRBJ2-6, with 9 positions matching TRBD1. The CDR3 spans 16 residues. Germline V gene data show CDR1 as KGHDR and CDR2 as SFDVKD. The V segment lost 4 bases and the J segment 12 bases; nucleotides outside the gene matches: 12. CDR3 region: CATSDSGQGLSSVLTF. The CDR3, as DNA: TGTGCCACCAGTGACTCGGGACAGGGTTTGTCCAGCGTCCTGACTTTC.

The table lists this clonotype with many counts. J is TRBJ2-3 and V is TRBV2; D is ambiguous. Germline V gene sequence: CDR1 SNHLY, CDR2 FYNNEI. The CDR3 length is 13 residues. Trimming stripped 7 bases from V and 5 bases from J, with 13 bases between. The CDR3 DNA reads as TGTGCCAGCAAGAGCTCGTTTGGAGATACGCAGTATTTT. It yields the protein CASKSSFGDTQYF. The full variable domain, completed using reference TRBV2 and TRBJ2-3, is EPEVTQTPSHQVTQMGQEVILRCVPISNHLYFYWYRQILGQKVEFLVSFYNNEISEKSEIFDDQFSVERPDGSNFTLKIRSTKLEDSAMYFCASKSSFGDTQYFGPGTRLTVL.

This clonotype was counted at least ten times. The chain recombines TRBV12-3 or TRBV12-4 with TRBJ2-3; TRBD1 matches 7 bases. V dropped 6 bases and J dropped 6; count of bases not matched to a gene: 3. The CDR3 has 12 amino acids. CDR3 amino acids: CASSFRGDTQYF. For the CDR3, the DNA is TGTGCCAGCAGCTTCAGGGGGGATACGCAGTATTTT.

The sample holds many counts of this clonotype. This rearrangement joins TRBV11-2 to TRBJ1-1; D remains ambiguous. This CDR3 has 13 amino acids. V gave up 4 bases and J gave up 5 bases, with 11 bases separating them. Germline lookup yields CDR1 SGHAT and CDR2 FQNNGV. This CDR3 is CASSSWRVTEAFF. The CDR3, as DNA: TGTGCCAGCAGCTCCTGGCGGGTGACTGAAGCTTTCTTT.

This chain joins TRBV11-2 and TRBJ1-1; the D is unclear. The CDR3 covers 16 residues. V was shortened by 0 bases and J by 10 bases, with 21 bases between the two germline ends. Germline CDR1 reads SGHAT; CDR2 reads FQNNGV. CDR3 amino acids: CASSLESSRGRPGAFF. The DNA of the CDR3 is TGTGCCAGCAGCTTAGAGTCCTCGCGCGGCCGTCCTGGAGCTTTCTTT.

This clonotype was recorded many times. J is TRBJ1-5 and V is TRBV10-3; 8 positions agree with TRBD1. Germline-derived CDR1 and CDR2 are ENHRY and SYGVKD. V lost 2 bases and J lost 5; bases outside the gene matches: 5. The CDR3 extends over 15 amino acids. CDR3 DNA sequence: TGTGCCATCAGTGAGCGGGGACAGGTGGATCAGCCCCAGCATTTT. The encoded protein is CAISERGQVDQPQHF.

Concerning this clonotype itself: A read error is the likely source, as a far larger clone sits one nucleotide away. V gene TRBV7-9 combines with J gene TRBJ2-7; 12 bases agree with TRBD2. Germline CDR1 and CDR2: SEHNR and FQNEAQ (reference sequence). Unmatched junction bases numbered 10, after V lost 3 bases and J lost 4 bases. This CDR3 region has 17 residues. CDR3 sequence: CASSLEPASGGAYEQYF. As DNA, the CDR3 is TGTGCCAGCAGCTTGGAACCAGCTAGCGGGGGGGCGTACGAGCAGTACTTC.

Ten or more counts support this clonotype. This chain uses TRBV7-9 with TRBJ2-3, with D unclear. V shed 1 base and J shed 2 bases, with 10 bases lying between them. CDR1 and CDR2 (germline): SEHNR, FQNEAQ (reference sequence). The CDR3 extends over 15 amino acids. CDR3 DNA: TGTGCCAGCAGCTTAGTTCGTGGATTCACAGATACGCAGTATTTT. Translated: CASSLVRGFTDTQYF.

Comments on this clonotype: A much more abundant neighbour one base away suggests this may be a read error. The chain carries TRBV20-1 and TRBJ1-5; D gene unclear. Germline-derived CDR1 and CDR2 are DFQATT and SNEGSKA (reference sequence). The CDR3 consists of 16 residues. CDR3 sequence: CSAREENYYSNQPQRF. The CDR3 DNA reads TGCAGTGCTAGAGAGGAAAACTATTATAGCAATCAGCCCCAGCGTTTT.

Concerning this clonotype itself: The junction and the germline gene differ at one end; a read error may be behind it. The chain combines TRBV30 with TRBJ1-5; 7 bases align to TRBD1. The CDR3 is 13 residues long. The V gene's germline CDR1 is GTSNPN and CDR2 SVGIG (reference sequence). CDR3 loop: CTWSGQVDQPQHF. CDR3 DNA: TGTACCTGGAGTGGACAGGTCGATCAGCCCCAGCATTTT. Full variable domain (outside the CDR3, taken from reference TRBV30 and TRBJ1-5): SQTIHQWPATLVQPVGSPLSLECTVEGTSNPNLYWYRQAAGRGLQLLFYSVGIGQISSEVPQNLSASRPQDRQFILSSKKLLLSDSGFYLCTWSGQVDQPQHFGDGTRLSIL.

A word on this clonotype: Here the CDR3 omits its conserved ending phenylalanine or tryptophan, so a read error is the likely source. The rearrangement links TRBV3-1 to TRBJ2-7; TRBD2 might be the D (6 bases). Trimming pared 2 bases from V and 3 bases from J, leaving 11 bases between. Germline V lookup: CDR1 LGHDT, CDR2 YNNKEL (reference sequence). There are 14 residues in the CDR3. As DNA, the CDR3 is TGTGCCAGCAGCCAAACCGGGACTGGCTACGAGCAGTACTCC. As protein: CASSQTGTGYEQYS.

There are a few counts of this clonotype. A much bigger clone sits one base away, suggesting this may be a read error. V and J are TRBV5-1 and TRBJ1-1; D ambiguous. Germline V gene lookup returns CDR1 SGHRS and CDR2 YFSETQ. The CDR3 runs to 13 residues. CDR3 sequence (DNA): TGCGCCACACGCTCCTCGGAGAACGCTGAAGCTTTCTTT. Amino acids: CATRSSENAEAFF.

The table lists this clonotype with many counts. The chain uses TRBV20-1 and TRBJ1-4; TRBD1 aligns across 7 bases. Germline CDR1 and CDR2: DFQATT and SNEGSKA (reference sequence). The V segment lost 4 bases and the J segment 7 bases; nucleotides outside the gene matches: 6. The length of the CDR3 is 13 residues. CDR3 DNA: TGCAGTGCTACGACAGGGCTGGGTGAAAAACTGTTTTTT. Residues: CSATTGLGEKLFF.

This clonotype was seen ten or more times. The chain is built from TRBV20-1 and TRBJ2-2; D gene unclear. With 2 bases removed from V and 0 bases from J, the gap between germline ends came to 7 bases. The CDR3 extends over 14 amino acids. Germline values: CDR1 DFQATT, CDR2 SNEGSKA (reference sequence). CDR3 bases: TGCAGTGCTAGAAGCAGAACGAACACCGGGGAGCTGTTTTTT. Translation gives CSARSRTNTGELFF.

This clonotype occurred many times. V and J are TRBV19 and TRBJ1-5, with D possibly TRBD1 on 5 matching bases. CDR1 is LNHDA and CDR2 is SQIVND in the germline V gene (reference sequence). The CDR3 contains 14 residues. V gave up 5 bases and J gave up 2 bases, with 10 bases separating them. This CDR3 reads CASSVLGGNQPQHF. The CDR3 DNA sequence: TGTGCCAGTAGTGTCCTGGGGGGCAATCAGCCCCAGCATTTT.

As regards this clonotype: One junction end does not reproduce the germline sequence, and a read error may be involved. V usage is TRBV6-2 or TRBV6-3 and J usage is TRBJ2-1; TRBD2 might be the D (5 bases). CDR3 size: 17 residues. The V gene's germline CDR1 is MNHEY and CDR2 SVGEGT. CDR3 in amino acids: CASSYSRGSISYNEQFF. The CDR3 nucleotides read TGTGCCAGCAGCTACTCGAGAGGGAGTATTTCCTACAATGAGCAGTTCTTC.

This clonotype was seen repeatedly, ten times or more. The chain uses TRBV4-3 and TRBJ1-2; D is unresolved. V was trimmed by 0 bases and J by 4 bases, leaving 12 bases between them. CDR1 is LGHNA, CDR2 YSLEER, per germline. The CDR3 covers 15 residues. Here the CDR3 DNA reads TGCGCCAGCAGCCAAGACAGGTCCCCTGTCTATGGCTACACCTTC. The encoded protein is CASSQDRSPVYGYTF.